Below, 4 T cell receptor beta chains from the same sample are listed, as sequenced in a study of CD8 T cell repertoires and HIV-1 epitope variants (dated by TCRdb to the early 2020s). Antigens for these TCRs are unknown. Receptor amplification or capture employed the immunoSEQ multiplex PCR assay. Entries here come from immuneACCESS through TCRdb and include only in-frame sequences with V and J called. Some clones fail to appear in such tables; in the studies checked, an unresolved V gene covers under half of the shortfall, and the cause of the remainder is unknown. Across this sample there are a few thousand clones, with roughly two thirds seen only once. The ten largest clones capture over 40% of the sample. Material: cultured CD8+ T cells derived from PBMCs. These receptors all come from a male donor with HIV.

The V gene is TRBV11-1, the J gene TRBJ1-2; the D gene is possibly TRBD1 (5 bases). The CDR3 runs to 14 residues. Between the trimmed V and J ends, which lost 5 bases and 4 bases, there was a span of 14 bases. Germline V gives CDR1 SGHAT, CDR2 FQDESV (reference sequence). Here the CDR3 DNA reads TGTGCCAGCAGCCGCGGGGGGGATTTCTATGGCTACACCTTC. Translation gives CASSRGGDFYGYTF.

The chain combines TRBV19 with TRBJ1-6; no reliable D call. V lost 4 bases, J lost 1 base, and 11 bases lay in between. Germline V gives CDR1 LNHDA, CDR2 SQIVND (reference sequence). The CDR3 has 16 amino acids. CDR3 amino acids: CASSKVRASYNSPLHF. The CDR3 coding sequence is TGTGCCAGTAGTAAGGTCCGGGCGTCCTATAATTCACCCCTCCACTTT.

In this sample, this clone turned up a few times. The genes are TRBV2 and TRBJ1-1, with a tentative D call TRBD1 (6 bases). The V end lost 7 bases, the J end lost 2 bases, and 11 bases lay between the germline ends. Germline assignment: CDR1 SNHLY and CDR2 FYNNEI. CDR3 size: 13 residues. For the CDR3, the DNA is TGTGCCAGCATGCAGGGGAGAAACACTGAAGCTTTCTTT. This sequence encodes CASMQGRNTEAFF. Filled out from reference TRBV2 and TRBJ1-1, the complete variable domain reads EPEVTQTPSHQVTQMGQEVILRCVPISNHLYFYWYRQILGQKVEFLVSFYNNEISEKSEIFDDQFSVERPDGSNFTLKIRSTKLEDSAMYFCASMQGRNTEAFFGQGTRLTVV.

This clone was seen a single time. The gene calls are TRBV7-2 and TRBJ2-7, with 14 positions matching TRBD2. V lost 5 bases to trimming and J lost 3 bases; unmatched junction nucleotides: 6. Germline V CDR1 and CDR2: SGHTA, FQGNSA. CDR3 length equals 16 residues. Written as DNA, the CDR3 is TGTGCCAGCAGCCAGGGACTAGCGGGAGAACTCTACGAGCAGTACTTC. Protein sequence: CASSQGLAGELYEQYF.